The 15 T cell receptor beta chains below all came from one sample that was sequenced in a study of shared clonotypes between healthy human individuals (dated by TCRdb to the early 2020s). Libraries were constructed by the immunoSEQ multiplex PCR assay. TCRdb took this table from immuneACCESS and kept in-frame rearrangements with V and J called. Such tables lack part of the clones; where checked against another copy, unresolved V genes explain under half of the gap, and the rest is unexplained. This sample holds about 2.4 million clones; more than 85% were observed only once. The ten largest clones add up to approximately 0.36% of the sample. The sample taken for sequencing was naive CD4+ T cells from PBMCs. The sample's cell subset or site, from its label and the paper: CD45RA+ positively selected. The receptors stem from a man aged 18 to 29 in good health. Some clones in this sample may be carry-over from other donors' samples.

This rearrangement joins TRBV11-2 to TRBJ2-7, with D unclear. V lost 1 base and J 2 bases, leaving 18 bases between the germline ends. CDR1 is SGHAT, CDR2 FQNNGV, per germline. The CDR3 has 17 residues. This CDR3 is CASSLVTGLISTYEQYF. The CDR3, as DNA: TGTGCCAGCAGCTTAGTAACGGGCCTAATTTCCACCTACGAGCAGTACTTC.

The chain joins TRBV9 to TRBJ1-1, with D perhaps matching TRBD1 (6 bases). The germline CDR1 and CDR2 sequences are SGDLS and YYNGEE. This CDR3 spans 15 amino acids. V gave up 1 base and J gave up 3 bases, with 13 bases separating them. The chain's CDR3 is CASSVTGWKDTEAFF. As DNA, the CDR3 is TGTGCCAGCAGCGTAACAGGGTGGAAGGACACTGAAGCTTTCTTT.

The sample holds a few counts of this clone. The same CDR3 also results from other DNA sequences found in this sample. The genes are TRBV6-5 and TRBJ1-5; D not certain. Trimming took off 6 bases at V and 3 bases at J, with 12 bases between the two ends. The CDR3 has 14 amino acids. Germline V gene sequence: CDR1 MNHEY, CDR2 SVGAGI. The CDR3: CASSARGSNQPQHF. CDR3 coding DNA: TGTGCCAGCAGCGCCCGGGGTTCCAATCAGCCCCAGCATTTT.

Only a few counts were recorded for this clone. This rearrangement joins TRBV7-3 to TRBJ1-1, with a tentative D call TRBD1 (6 bases). V was cut by 4 bases and J by 7 bases, with 13 bases left in between. Germline assignment: CDR1 SGHTA and CDR2 FQGTGA. The CDR3 contains 13 residues. This CDR3 reads CASSYGRTDEAFF. CDR3 DNA: TGTGCCAGCAGCTACGGAAGGACAGATGAAGCTTTCTTT.

The chain carries TRBV5-1 and TRBJ2-5; TRBD1 matches 10 bases. Trimming removed 4 bases from V and 4 bases from J; junction bases left unmatched: 7. This CDR3 is 15 amino acids long. Germline V CDR1 and CDR2: SGHRS, YFSETQ. CDR3 loop: CASSPLTGGLETQYF. The CDR3 region has the DNA TGCGCCAGCAGCCCTCTGACAGGGGGCTTAGAGACCCAGTACTTC.

The CDR3 DNA sequence: TGTGCCAGCAGCGTCTCAGGGCACGGCTACACCTTC. Protein sequence: CASSVSGHGYTF. V usage is TRBV7-9 and J usage is TRBJ1-2; TRBD1 might be the D (5 bases). V lost 5 bases and J lost 8, with 12 bases in between. Germline CDR1 SEHNR, CDR2 FQNEAQ (reference sequence). The CDR3 consists of 12 residues.

This sequence joins TRBV9 and TRBJ2-1, with 8 bases fitting TRBD2. V gave up 4 bases and J gave up 0 bases; unmatched junction bases: 9. Germline V CDR1 and CDR2: SGDLS, YYNGEE. The CDR3 consists of 17 residues. The CDR3 reads CASSSHSGASSYNEQFF. The CDR3 region has the DNA TGTGCCAGCAGCTCACATAGCGGGGCGAGCTCCTACAATGAGCAGTTCTTC.

The chain has TRBV6-4 and TRBJ2-7; D gene uncertain. V was clipped by 2 bases and J by 4 bases, with 6 bases between them. Germline assignment: CDR1 MRHNA and CDR2 SNTAGT. The CDR3 runs 12 residues. The CDR3 coding sequence is TGTGCCAGCAGTGACAAAATGTACGAGCAGTACTTC. This sequence encodes CASSDKMYEQYF.

Details on this clone: At one end, the junction sequence differs from germline, possibly due to a read error. This chain uses TRBV30 with TRBJ2-7, with D tentatively TRBD1 or TRBD2 (5 bases each). Germline V gives CDR1 GTSNPN, CDR2 SVGIG (reference sequence). This CDR3 contains 13 residues. The CDR3: CAWSVSNWGSRDF. CDR3 nucleotide sequence: TGTGCCTGGAGTGTTTCCAATTGGGGGAGCAGGGACTTC.

The CDR3 loop reads CASSPGVAGGYNEQFF. As DNA, the CDR3 is TGTGCCAGCAGCCCCGGGGTAGCGGGAGGGTACAATGAGCAGTTCTTC. The genes are TRBV7-6 and TRBJ2-1; 11 nucleotides agree with TRBD2. V gave up 5 bases and J gave up 4 bases; unmatched junction bases: 7. The CDR3 length is 16 residues. The germline V gene has CDR1 SGHVS and CDR2 FNYEAQ.

The chain carries TRBV6-1 and TRBJ1-4; D is unresolved. V was clipped by 5 bases and J by 4 bases, with 8 bases between them. There are 13 residues in the CDR3. Germline V gene data show CDR1 as MNHNS and CDR2 as SASEGT. CDR3 nucleotide sequence: TGTGCCAGCAGTCCACAGCTTAATGAAAAACTGTTTTTT. Amino acid sequence: CASSPQLNEKLFF.

The chain is built from TRBV6-5 and TRBJ2-3, with TRBD1 identical over 11 bases. J was trimmed by 3 bases and V by 6 bases; bases with no gene match: 5. The length of the CDR3 is 15 residues. Germline CDR1 MNHEY, CDR2 SVGAGI. The CDR3 loop is CASSHRDRGTDTQYF. CDR3 nucleotides: TGTGCCAGCAGCCACCGGGACAGGGGGACAGATACGCAGTATTTT.

The chain couples TRBV7-9 to TRBJ1-1; D is ambiguous. The CDR3 length is 13 residues. CDR1 is SEHNR, CDR2 FQNEAQ, per germline (reference sequence). Trimming left V 5 bases short and J 7 bases short, with 14 bases between. The CDR3 sequence: CASSTPSGVEAFF. The CDR3 DNA sequence: TGTGCCAGCAGCACTCCCTCCGGGGTTGAAGCTTTCTTT.

The J gene is TRBJ2-3, the V gene TRBV5-1, with 10 bases lining up with TRBD1. The CDR3 covers 17 residues. Germline loops: CDR1 SGHRS, CDR2 YFSETQ. The junction had 12 bases not matched to a gene; V was cut back by 4 bases and J by 4 bases. For the CDR3, the DNA is TGCGCCAGCAGCGCGGGCTGGGACAGGGGTAAACCAGATACGCAGTATTTT. It specifies CASSAGWDRGKPDTQYF.

CDR3 sequence: CASSLYATDTQYF. In DNA, the CDR3 is TGTGCCAGCAGTTTATACGCCACAGATACGCAGTATTTT. The J gene is TRBJ2-3, the V gene TRBV27; D is ambiguous. In germline, CDR1 is MNHEY, CDR2 SMNVEV (reference sequence). The CDR3 has 13 amino acids. Trimming removed 1 base from V and 2 bases from J, with 4 bases in between.